The T cell receptor beta chain under discussion was sequenced for a study of OX40 agonist ivuxolimab in advanced cancers. Overall study context: Around 40% of patients had received prior checkpoint inhibitor therapy.

This clone came up a few times. Its antigen is unidentified. Points from the study as a whole: There were, on average, more expanded clones in CD8+ T cells than in CD4+.

Germline CDR1 reads SGHTA; CDR2 reads FQGNSA. The CDR3 is 14 amino acids. V shed 1 base and J shed 3 bases, with 8 bases lying between them. Using immunoSEQ multiplex PCR, the repertoire was profiled, and TCRdb retains in-frame clones only, with some absent. The top ten clones hold 3% to 3.5% of a sample with 45,000 to 70,000 clones, 65% to 85% of them seen once. The V gene is TRBV7-2, the J gene TRBJ2-3; D possibly corresponds to TRBD1 (5 bases). The sequencing here drew on CD4+ or CD8+ T cells sorted from blood, taken in a trial of the OX40 agonist ivuxolimab. The clonotype was recovered from an adult with an advanced solid tumor such as melanoma, head and neck, liver or kidney cancer. The CDR3 DNA reads TGTGCCAGCAGCTTAGTGCAGGGAACAGATACGCAGTATTTT. Translation: CASSLVQGTDTQYF.